The clone carrying this T cell receptor (beta chain) was observed a single time. Its antigen is not identified. The data were obtained in a study of shared clonotypes between healthy human individuals. Germline lookup yields CDR1 MNHEY and CDR2 SMNVEV (reference sequence). J lost 9 bases, V lost 6 bases, and 17 bases had no gene match. This CDR3 has 16 amino acids. Every donor was a Caucasian adult from Nashville, Tennessee. The study's findings and limits: Sharing across four donors was highest in naive CD4 (roughly 5%) and lowest in memory CD8 (about 0.4%).

The authors ran the assay at deep level. Data came from immunoSEQ multiplex PCR; TCRdb stores just in-frame clones and leaves some out. Here the sample spans approximately 82,000 clones, over 55% being singletons. This TCR derives from a man younger than 45 in good health. The sequenced sample consisted of memory CD8+ T cells sorted from blood. Subset reported: CD45RO+ cells pooled with CCR7-negative TemRA cells. V and J are TRBV27 and TRBJ2-1; 7 bases match TRBD2. In nucleotides, the CDR3 is TGTGCCAGCAGCTTGTGGAATAGCGGGCCCCGGAGTGAGCAGTTCTTC. It specifies CASSLWNSGPRSEQFF.